Below are 5 T cell receptor beta chains sequenced from a single sample in a study of blood T cell repertoires in COVID-19. The repertoire was sequenced with immunoSEQ multiplex PCR; TCRdb's copy has only in-frame clones and lacks some. This table holds some 100,000 clones, around 85% found once. The specimen sequenced was PBMCs or T cells enriched from blood (not recorded which). The receptors shown here come from a woman aged 45-60 years who had recovered from COVID-19.

The chain employs TRBV19 and TRBJ2-3, with 7 positions matching TRBD2. The CDR3 is 14 residues long. V shed 8 bases and J 6 bases; nucleotides not matched to a gene: 11. The germline gives CDR1 LNHDA, CDR2 SQIVND (reference sequence). The CDR3 protein is CASRPRGAGDTQYF. The CDR3, as DNA: TGTGCCAGTCGCCCGAGGGGAGCGGGGGATACGCAGTATTTT.

This clone is medium-sized. This rearrangement joins TRBV28 to TRBJ1-4; D remains unclear. The CDR3 is 11 amino acids. Germline loops: CDR1 MDHEN, CDR2 SYDVKM. Trimming shortened V by 8 bases and J by 5 bases, and 6 bases separated the two germline ends. The CDR3 DNA is TGTGCCAGCCACAACAATGAAAAACTGTTTTTT. This sequence encodes CASHNNEKLFF.

This clone was detected ten times or more. The CDR3 DNA follows: TGTGCCAGCTCCACCGTTGGGGGGGGGCCCGACTATGGCTACACCTTC. This encodes CASSTVGGGPDYGYTF. The chain joins TRBV18 to TRBJ1-2; D is possibly TRBD1 (6 bases). Germline V gene data show CDR1 as KGHSH and CDR2 as LQKENI. The germline V and J ends were trimmed by 6 bases and 3 bases, with 20 bases remaining between them. This CDR3 region has 16 residues.

The rearrangement links TRBV4-2 to TRBJ2-7; D gene unclear. The CDR3 has 13 amino acids. Trimming pared 3 bases from V and 4 bases from J, leaving 10 bases between. CDR1 and CDR2 from the germline V gene are LGHNA and YNFKEQ. The CDR3 coding sequence is TGTGCCAGCAGCCACCTCGGGTGGTACGAGCAGTACTTC. It codes for CASSHLGWYEQYF.

This chain joins TRBV14 and TRBJ1-1; a possible D gene is TRBD1 (5 bases). CDR3 length: 14 amino acids. Germline V lookup: CDR1 SGHDN, CDR2 FVKESK. V lost 0 bases, J lost 11 bases, and 16 bases lay in between. This chain's CDR3 is CASSQDKKAGWAFF. Here the CDR3 DNA reads TGTGCCAGCAGCCAAGATAAAAAGGCAGGGTGGGCTTTCTTT.